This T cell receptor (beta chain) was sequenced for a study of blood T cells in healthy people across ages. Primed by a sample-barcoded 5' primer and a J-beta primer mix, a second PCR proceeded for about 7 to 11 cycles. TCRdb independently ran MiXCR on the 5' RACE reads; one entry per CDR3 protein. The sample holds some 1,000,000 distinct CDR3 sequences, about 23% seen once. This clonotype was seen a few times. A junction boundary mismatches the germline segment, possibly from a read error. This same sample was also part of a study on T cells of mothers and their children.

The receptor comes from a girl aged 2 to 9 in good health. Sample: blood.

The CDR3 sequence: CVSSQEQGYEQYF. The DNA for the CDR3 is TGTGTCAGCAGCCAAGAGCAGGGTTACGAGCAGTACTTC. The V and J genes are TRBV4-2 and TRBJ2-5; D perhaps matches TRBD1 (5 bases). The J call may be incorrect, as the DNA end agrees better with TRBJ2-7. The V gene's germline CDR1 is LGHNA and CDR2 YNFKEQ. CDR3 length: 13 residues.